This T cell receptor beta chain was identified in a study of cytomegalovirus exposure and HLA in healthy donors. In the study overall: Genotyping of some 390 donors showed that over 65% belonged to the Caucasian-associated ancestry cluster.

Healthy bone marrow donors supplied every sample. From germline, CDR1 is MNHEY and CDR2 SMNVEV (reference sequence). This CDR3 spans 16 amino acids. The V gene lost 6 bases and the J gene lost 4 bases, with 19 bases spanning the gap. 13 Jbeta primers and 60 Vbeta primers were used for the PCR. Produced via immunoSEQ multiplex PCR; TCRdb's table is partial and in-frame only. Of approximately 210,000 clones detected, more than 75% appear once; the ten largest clones hold approximately 0.39%. This clonotype was sampled from a male donor in good health and CMV-seropositive. Sequencing was carried out using PBMCs. The chain recombines TRBV27 with TRBJ1-5, with D possibly matching TRBD1 (5 bases). CDR3 DNA: TGTGCCAGCAGATTCCGGAACCAGGGTATGAATCAGCCCCAGCATTTT. Protein: CASRFRNQGMNQPQHF.